This TCR beta chain was recorded in a study of prognosis after radiotherapy for stage I lung cancer. Study-wide results and limits: Post-treatment Shannon entropy following stereotactic body radiation therapy was lower among patients who developed distant metastases. Patients' TRBV and TRBJ gene usage reportedly differed by presence or absence of metastases.

Remarks on this clonotype: Its target is not known.

The CDR3 has 13 residues. Per germline, CDR1 GTSNPN and CDR2 SVGIG (reference sequence). V dropped 3 bases and J dropped 6; count of bases not matched to a gene: 8. Amplicons of TCR beta CDR3 were generated from genomic DNA by two-round multiplex PCR. Used in first-round PCR were primers specific to each TRBV and TRBJ gene. Primers of the universal type were employed in the second round of PCR. TCRdb used MiXCR to reprocess the multiplex PCR reads, holding one entry per CDR3 protein. The sample lists about 35,000 distinct CDR3 sequences, under 40% occurring once. This chain uses TRBV30 with TRBJ2-7, with 7 bases aligning to TRBD2. This TCR came from a donor older than 45 with non-small cell lung cancer. Sequences were derived from PBMCs, sampled before or after stereotactic body radiation therapy (not recorded which). CDR3 sequence reads: CAWRSAGAGEQYF. Here the CDR3 DNA reads TGTGCCTGGAGGTCTGCGGGAGCGGGCGAGCAGTACTTC.